The text below deals with one T cell receptor beta chain. The antigen is not known. A read error may explain this, as a much larger clone is one base away. Trimming cost V 3 bases and J 5 bases; bases outside gene matches: 10. CDR1 is DFQATT, CDR2 SNEGSKA, per germline (reference sequence). The CDR3 runs to 17 residues. This record belongs to a study of glioma-infiltrating T cells. Study results and limitations: Gliomas, especially low-grade, showed above-expected tissue-blood divergence; non-neoplastic patients showed below. Tissue and blood shared very few CDR3 sequences.

Amplification of TCR alpha and beta CDR3 regions from RNA used iRepertoire nested multiplex PCR. One-step reverse transcription and amplification started from around 100-400 ng of tissue mRNA or PBMC total RNA. TCRdb fed the multiplex PCR reads into MiXCR, producing one record per CDR3 protein. The data contain around 190,000 distinct CDR3 sequences, around 40% of them singletons. The receptor's source is a human donor with low-grade glioma or glioblastoma, undergoing nonglioma brain surgery, or in good health (not recorded which). The sample consisted of glioma tissue, nonneoplastic brain tissue, or PBMCs (not recorded which). The genes are TRBV20-1 and TRBJ2-3; 14 nucleotides align to TRBD2. CDR3 sequence: CSASPGTSGSEEDTQYF. In DNA, the CDR3 is TGCAGTGCTAGCCCCGGGACTAGCGGGAGTGAGGAAGATACGCAGTATTTT.